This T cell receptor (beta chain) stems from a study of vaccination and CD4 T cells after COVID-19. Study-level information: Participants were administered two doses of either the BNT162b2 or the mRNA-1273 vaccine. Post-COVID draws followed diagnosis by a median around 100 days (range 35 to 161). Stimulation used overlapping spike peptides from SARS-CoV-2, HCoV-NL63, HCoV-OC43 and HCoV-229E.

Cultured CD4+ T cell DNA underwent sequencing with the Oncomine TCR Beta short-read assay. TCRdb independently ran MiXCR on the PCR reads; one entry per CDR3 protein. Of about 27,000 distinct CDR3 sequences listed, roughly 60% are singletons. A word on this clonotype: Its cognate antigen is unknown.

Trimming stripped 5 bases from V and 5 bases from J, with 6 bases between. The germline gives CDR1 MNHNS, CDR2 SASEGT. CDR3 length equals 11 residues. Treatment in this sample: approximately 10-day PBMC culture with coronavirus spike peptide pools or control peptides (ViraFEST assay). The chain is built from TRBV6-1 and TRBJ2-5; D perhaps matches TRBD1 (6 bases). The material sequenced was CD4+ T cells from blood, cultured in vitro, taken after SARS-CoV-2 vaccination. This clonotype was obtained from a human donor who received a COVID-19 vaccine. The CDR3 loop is CASSQGETQYF. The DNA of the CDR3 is TGTGCCAGCAGTCAGGGGGAGACCCAGTACTTC.